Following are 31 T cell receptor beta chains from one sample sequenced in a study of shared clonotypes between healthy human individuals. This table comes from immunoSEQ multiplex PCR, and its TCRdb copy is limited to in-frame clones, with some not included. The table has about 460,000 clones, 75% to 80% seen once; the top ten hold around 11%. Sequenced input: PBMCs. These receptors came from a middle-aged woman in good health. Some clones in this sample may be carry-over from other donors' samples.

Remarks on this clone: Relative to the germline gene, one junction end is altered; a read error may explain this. The CDR3 reads CASSFGVDGYLF. The CDR3 DNA sequence: TGTGCCAGCAGTTTCGGGGTTGATGGCTACCTCTTC. This sequence joins TRBV28 and TRBJ1-2; D ambiguous. This CDR3 region has 12 residues. Germline loops: CDR1 MDHEN, CDR2 SYDVKM.

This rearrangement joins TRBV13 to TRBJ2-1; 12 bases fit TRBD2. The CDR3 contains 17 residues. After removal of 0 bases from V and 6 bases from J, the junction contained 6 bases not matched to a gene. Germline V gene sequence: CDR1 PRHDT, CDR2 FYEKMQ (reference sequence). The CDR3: CASSLGGLAGQGNEQFF. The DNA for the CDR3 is TGTGCCAGCAGCTTAGGAGGACTAGCGGGACAAGGCAATGAGCAGTTCTTC.

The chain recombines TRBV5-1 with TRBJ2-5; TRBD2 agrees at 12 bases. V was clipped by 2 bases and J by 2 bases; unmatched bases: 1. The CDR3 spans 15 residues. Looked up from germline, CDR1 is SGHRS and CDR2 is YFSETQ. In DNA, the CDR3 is TGCGCCAGCAGCTTCGGACTAGCGGGACAAGAGACCCAGTACTTC. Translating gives CASSFGLAGQETQYF.

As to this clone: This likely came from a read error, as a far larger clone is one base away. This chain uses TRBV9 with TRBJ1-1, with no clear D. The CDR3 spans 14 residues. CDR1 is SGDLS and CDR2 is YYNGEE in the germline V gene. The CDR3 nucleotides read TGTGCCAGCAGCGAGCGGGTGGGGAACACTGAAGCTTCCTTT. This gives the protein CASSERVGNTEASF.

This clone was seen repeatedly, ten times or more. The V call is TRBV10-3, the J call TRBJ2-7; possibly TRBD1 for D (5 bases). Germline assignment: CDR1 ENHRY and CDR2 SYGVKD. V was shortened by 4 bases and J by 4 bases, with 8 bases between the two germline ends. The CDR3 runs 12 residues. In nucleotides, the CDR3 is TGTGCCATCAGTGGGCAGGGTTACGAGCAGTACTTC. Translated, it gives CAISGQGYEQYF.

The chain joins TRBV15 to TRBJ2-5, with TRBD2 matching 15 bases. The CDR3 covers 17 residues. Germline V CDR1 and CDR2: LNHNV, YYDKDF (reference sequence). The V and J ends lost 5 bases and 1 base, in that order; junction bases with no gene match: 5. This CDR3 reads CATSWGLAGGSQETQYF. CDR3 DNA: TGTGCCACCAGCTGGGGACTAGCGGGAGGTTCCCAAGAGACCCAGTACTTC.

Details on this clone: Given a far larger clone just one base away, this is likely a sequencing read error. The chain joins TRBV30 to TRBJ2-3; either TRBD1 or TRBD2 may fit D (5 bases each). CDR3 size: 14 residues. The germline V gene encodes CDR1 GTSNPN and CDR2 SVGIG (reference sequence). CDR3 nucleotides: TGTGCCTGGAAGTCCCGAGCGGACACAGATACGCGGTATTTT. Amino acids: CAWKSRADTDTRYF.

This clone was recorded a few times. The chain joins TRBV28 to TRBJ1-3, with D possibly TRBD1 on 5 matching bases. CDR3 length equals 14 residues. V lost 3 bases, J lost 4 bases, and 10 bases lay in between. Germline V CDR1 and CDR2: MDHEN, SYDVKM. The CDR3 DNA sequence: TGTGCCAGCAGTTTGGGGCCAGCCGGAAACACCATATATTTT. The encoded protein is CASSLGPAGNTIYF.

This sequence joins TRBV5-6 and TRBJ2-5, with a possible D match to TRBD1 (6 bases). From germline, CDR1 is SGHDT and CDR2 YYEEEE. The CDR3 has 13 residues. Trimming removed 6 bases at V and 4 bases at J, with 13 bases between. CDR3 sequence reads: CASNTGFRETQYF. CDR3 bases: TGTGCCAGCAACACAGGGTTCAGAGAGACCCAGTACTTC.

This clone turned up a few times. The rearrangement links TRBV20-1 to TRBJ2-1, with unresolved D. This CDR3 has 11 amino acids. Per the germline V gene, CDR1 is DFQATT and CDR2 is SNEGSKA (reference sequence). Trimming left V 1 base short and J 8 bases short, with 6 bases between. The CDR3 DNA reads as TGCAGTGCTAGAGTAGACGATGAGCAGTTCTTC. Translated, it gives CSARVDDEQFF.

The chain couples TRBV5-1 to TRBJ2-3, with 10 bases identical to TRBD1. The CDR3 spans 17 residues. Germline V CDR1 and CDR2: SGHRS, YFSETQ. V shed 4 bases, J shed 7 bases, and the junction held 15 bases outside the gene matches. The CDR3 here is CASSGAPGQGRGYTQYF. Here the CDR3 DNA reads TGCGCCAGCAGCGGGGCCCCGGGACAGGGGAGAGGCTATACGCAGTATTTT.

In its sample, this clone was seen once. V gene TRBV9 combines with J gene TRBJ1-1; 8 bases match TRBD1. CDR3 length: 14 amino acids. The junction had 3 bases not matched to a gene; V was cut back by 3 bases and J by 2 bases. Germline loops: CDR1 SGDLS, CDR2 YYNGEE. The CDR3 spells CASSGQGANTEAFF. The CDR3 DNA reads TGTGCCAGCAGCGGCCAGGGGGCAAACACTGAAGCTTTCTTT.

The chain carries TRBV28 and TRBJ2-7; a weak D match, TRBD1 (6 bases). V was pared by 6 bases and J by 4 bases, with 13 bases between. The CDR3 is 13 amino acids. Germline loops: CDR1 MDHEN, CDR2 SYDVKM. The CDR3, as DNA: TGTGCCAGCAGCAACCCCAGGGGTTACGAGCAGTACTTC. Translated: CASSNPRGYEQYF.

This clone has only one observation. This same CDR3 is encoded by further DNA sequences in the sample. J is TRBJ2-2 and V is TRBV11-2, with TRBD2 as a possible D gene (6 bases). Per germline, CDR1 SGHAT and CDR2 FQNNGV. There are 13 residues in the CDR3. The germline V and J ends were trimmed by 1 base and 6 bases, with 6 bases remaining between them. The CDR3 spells CASSLAGAGELFF. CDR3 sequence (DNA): TGTGCCAGCAGCTTAGCGGGAGCCGGGGAGCTGTTTTTT.

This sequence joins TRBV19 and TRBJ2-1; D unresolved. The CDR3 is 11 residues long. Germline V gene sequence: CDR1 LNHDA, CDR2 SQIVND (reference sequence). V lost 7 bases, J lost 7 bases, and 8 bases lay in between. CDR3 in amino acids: CASTYLNEQFF. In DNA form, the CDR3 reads TGTGCCAGTACCTATCTTAATGAGCAGTTCTTC.

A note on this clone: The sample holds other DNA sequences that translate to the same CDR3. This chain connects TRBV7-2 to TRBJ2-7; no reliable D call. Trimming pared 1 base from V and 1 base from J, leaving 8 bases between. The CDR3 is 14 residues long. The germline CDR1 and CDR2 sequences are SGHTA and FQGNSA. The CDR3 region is CASSLGGRSYEQYF. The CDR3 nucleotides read TGTGCCAGCAGCTTAGGCGGTCGTTCCTACGAGCAGTACTTC.

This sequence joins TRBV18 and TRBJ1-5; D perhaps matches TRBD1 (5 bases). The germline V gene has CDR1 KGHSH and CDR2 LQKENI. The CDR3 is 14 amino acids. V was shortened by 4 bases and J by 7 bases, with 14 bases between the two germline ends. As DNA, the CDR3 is TGTGCCAGCTCACTCCGGCAGGGAGGGCAGCCCCAGCATTTT. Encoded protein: CASSLRQGGQPQHF.

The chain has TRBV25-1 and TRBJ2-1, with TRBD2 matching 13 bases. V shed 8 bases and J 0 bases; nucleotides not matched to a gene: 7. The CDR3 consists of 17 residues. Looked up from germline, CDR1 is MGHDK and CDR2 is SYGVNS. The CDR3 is CASPGTSGAGSYNEQFF. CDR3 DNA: TGTGCCAGCCCCGGGACTAGCGGGGCTGGCTCCTACAATGAGCAGTTCTTC.

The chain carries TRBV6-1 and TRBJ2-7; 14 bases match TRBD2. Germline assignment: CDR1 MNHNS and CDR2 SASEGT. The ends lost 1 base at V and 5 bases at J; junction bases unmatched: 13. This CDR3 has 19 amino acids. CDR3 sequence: CASSEDRTSGRPPADEQYF. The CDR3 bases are TGTGCCAGCAGTGAAGATAGGACTAGCGGGAGGCCTCCAGCCGACGAGCAGTACTTC.

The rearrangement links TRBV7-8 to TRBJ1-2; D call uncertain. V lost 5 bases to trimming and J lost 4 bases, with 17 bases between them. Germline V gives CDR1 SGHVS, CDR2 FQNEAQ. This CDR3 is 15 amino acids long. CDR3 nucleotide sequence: TGTGCCAGCAGCCAAGGGCCAGCCTGGAGCTATGGCTACACCTTC. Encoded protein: CASSQGPAWSYGYTF.

The CDR3 is CASSPNLVGGELFF. The CDR3 nucleotides read TGTGCCAGCAGCCCCAACCTGGTCGGGGGGGAGCTGTTTTTT. The chain joins TRBV9 to TRBJ2-2; no definite D call. The ends were cut back, 4 bases at V and 8 bases at J, with 15 bases in the middle. The CDR3 spans 14 residues. CDR1 and CDR2 from the germline V gene are SGDLS and YYNGEE.

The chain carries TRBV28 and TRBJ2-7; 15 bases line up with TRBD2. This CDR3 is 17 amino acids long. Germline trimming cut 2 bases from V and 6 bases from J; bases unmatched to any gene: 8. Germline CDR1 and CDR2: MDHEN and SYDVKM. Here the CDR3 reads CASSLLGLAGGPREQYF. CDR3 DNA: TGTGCCAGCAGTTTACTTGGACTAGCGGGAGGGCCTCGCGAGCAGTACTTC.

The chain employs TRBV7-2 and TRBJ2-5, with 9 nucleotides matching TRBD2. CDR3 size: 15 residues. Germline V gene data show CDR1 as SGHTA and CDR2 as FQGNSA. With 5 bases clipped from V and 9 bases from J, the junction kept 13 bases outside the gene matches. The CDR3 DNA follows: TGTGCCAGCAGCCCTAATGCGGGAGGGCAAGGGGCCCAGTACTTC. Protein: CASSPNAGGQGAQYF.

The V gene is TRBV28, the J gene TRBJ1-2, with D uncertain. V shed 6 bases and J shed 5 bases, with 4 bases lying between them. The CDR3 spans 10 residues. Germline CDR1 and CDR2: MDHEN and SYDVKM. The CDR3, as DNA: TGTGCCAGCAGCCAGTATGGCTACACCTTC. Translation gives CASSQYGYTF.

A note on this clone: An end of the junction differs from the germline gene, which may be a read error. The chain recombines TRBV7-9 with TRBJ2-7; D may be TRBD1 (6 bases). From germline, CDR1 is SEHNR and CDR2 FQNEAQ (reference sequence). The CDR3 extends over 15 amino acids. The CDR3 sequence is CASSRRRQGSSEQYF. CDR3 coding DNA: TGTGCCAGCAGTCGCAGGCGCCAGGGGTCCTCCGAGCAGTACTTC. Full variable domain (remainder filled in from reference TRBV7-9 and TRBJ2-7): DTGVSQNPRHKITKRGQNVTFRCDPISEHNRLYWYRQTLGQGPEFLTYFQNEAQLEKSRLLSDRFSAERPKGSFSTLEIQRTEQGDSAMYLCASSRRRQGSSEQYFGPGTRLTVT.

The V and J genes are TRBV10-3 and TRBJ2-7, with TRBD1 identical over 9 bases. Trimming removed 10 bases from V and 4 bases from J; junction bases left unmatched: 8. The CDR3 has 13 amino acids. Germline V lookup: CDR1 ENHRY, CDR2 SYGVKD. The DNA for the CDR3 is TGTGCCACCACGGGACAGGGTGGATACGAGCAGTACTTC. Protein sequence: CATTGQGGYEQYF.

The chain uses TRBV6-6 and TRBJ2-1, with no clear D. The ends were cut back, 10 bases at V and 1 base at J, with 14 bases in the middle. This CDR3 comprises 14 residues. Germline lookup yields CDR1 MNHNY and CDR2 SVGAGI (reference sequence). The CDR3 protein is CATRLAESYNEQFF. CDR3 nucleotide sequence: TGTGCCACGAGGCTGGCTGAATCCTACAATGAGCAGTTCTTC.

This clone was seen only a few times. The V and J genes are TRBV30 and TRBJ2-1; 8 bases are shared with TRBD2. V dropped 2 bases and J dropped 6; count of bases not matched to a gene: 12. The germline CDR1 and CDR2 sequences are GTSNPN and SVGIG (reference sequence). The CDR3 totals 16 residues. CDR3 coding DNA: TGTGCCTGGAGTACCCTGGGGACTAGGTGGCCCAATGAGCAGTTCTTC. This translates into CAWSTLGTRWPNEQFF. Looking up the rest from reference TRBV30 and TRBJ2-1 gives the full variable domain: SQTIHQWPATLVQPVGSPLSLECTVEGTSNPNLYWYRQAAGRGLQLLFYSVGIGQISSEVPQNLSASRPQDRQFILSSKKLLLSDSGFYLCAWSTLGTRWPNEQFFGPGTRLTVL.

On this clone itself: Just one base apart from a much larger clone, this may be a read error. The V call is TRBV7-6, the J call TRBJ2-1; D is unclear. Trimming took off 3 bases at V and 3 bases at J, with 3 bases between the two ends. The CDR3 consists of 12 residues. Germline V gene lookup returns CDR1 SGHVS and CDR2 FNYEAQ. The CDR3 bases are TGTGCCAGCAGCTTTGGCTACAATGAGCAGTTCTTC. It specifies CASSFGYNEQFF.

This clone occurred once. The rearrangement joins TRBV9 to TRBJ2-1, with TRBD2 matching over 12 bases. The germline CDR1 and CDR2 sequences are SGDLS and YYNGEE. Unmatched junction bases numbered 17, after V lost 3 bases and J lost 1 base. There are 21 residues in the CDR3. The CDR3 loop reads CASSASPSGLAGKMSYNEQFF. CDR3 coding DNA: TGTGCCAGCAGCGCCTCCCCCTCCGGACTAGCGGGAAAGATGTCCTACAATGAGCAGTTCTTC.

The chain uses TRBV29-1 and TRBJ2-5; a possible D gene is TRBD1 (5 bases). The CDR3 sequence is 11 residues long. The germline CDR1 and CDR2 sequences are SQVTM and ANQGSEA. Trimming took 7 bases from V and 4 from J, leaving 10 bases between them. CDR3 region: CSGGATETQYF. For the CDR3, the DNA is TGCAGCGGGGGCGCCACAGAGACCCAGTACTTC. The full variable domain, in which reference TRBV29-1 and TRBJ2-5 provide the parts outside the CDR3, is SAVISQKPSRDICQRGTSLTIQCQVDSQVTMMFWYRQQPGQSLTLIATANQGSEATYESGFVIDKFPISRPNLTFSTLTVSNMSPEDSSIYLCSGGATETQYFGPGTRLLVL.